The 21 T cell receptor beta chains below come from one sample, sequenced in a study of sequential checkpoint blockade in melanoma. The data were produced by immunoSEQ multiplex PCR, yet TCRdb's version contains in-frame clones alone and is incomplete. Found here are around 13,000 clones, about 73% of them singletons; the top ten hold under 35%. As to treatment: randomized to nivolumab then ipilimumab (arm A) or the reverse (arm B). This specimen consisted of CD8+ T cells sorted from blood (inferred from file names), obtained from a patient given nivolumab and ipilimumab in sequence. Receptors were obtained from a human donor with melanoma.

This chain connects TRBV27 to TRBJ2-3, with D perhaps matching TRBD2 (6 bases). Trimming took off 6 bases at V and 10 bases at J, with 26 bases between the two ends. This CDR3 has 16 residues. CDR1 is MNHEY, CDR2 SMNVEV, per germline (reference sequence). CDR3 nucleotide sequence: TGTGCCAGCAGACCTACGTCACGGGACTCCCATCTTCCGCAGTATTTT. Translated: CASRPTSRDSHLPQYF.

The count of this clone is one. The V gene is TRBV29-1, the J gene TRBJ2-3, with a weak D call TRBD1 (6 bases). The CDR3 runs 16 residues. The ends were cut back, 0 bases at V and 3 bases at J, with 16 bases in the middle. Germline V gene data show CDR1 as SQVTM and CDR2 as ANQGSEA. The CDR3 coding sequence is TGCAGCGTTGAAGACTCACTACAGGGAACGACAGATACGCAGTATTTT. It yields the protein CSVEDSLQGTTDTQYF.

The chain is built from TRBV19 and TRBJ1-2; the match to TRBD1 covers 11 bases. The CDR3 runs 17 residues. CDR1 and CDR2 (germline): LNHDA, SQIVND (reference sequence). Losses at the gene ends were 5 bases for V and 1 base for J; bases not matched to a gene: 9. The CDR3 bases are TGTGCCAGTAGTGCCCGGGACAGGGGGGTGTATAACTATGGCTACACCTTC. It encodes CASSARDRGVYNYGYTF.

In its sample, this clone was seen once. The rearrangement joins TRBV6-5 to TRBJ1-1; 8 bases map to TRBD1. Germline CDR1 is MNHEY and CDR2 is SVGAGI. J gave up 6 bases and V 6 bases, and 3 bases lay outside the gene matches. This CDR3 region has 12 residues. This chain's CDR3 is CASRIQGAEAFF. The CDR3 nucleotides are TGTGCCAGCAGAATACAGGGGGCTGAAGCTTTCTTT.

This sequence joins TRBV9 and TRBJ2-1; no definite D call. V lost 0 bases, J lost 4 bases, and 5 bases lay in between. The CDR3 has 13 amino acids. Per the germline V gene, CDR1 is SGDLS and CDR2 is YYNGEE. CDR3 in DNA: TGTGCCAGCAGCGTAGACAGATACAATGAGCAGTTCTTC. Protein product: CASSVDRYNEQFF. The full variable domain, in which reference TRBV9 and TRBJ2-1 provide the parts outside the CDR3, is DSGVTQTPKHLITATGQRVTLRCSPRSGDLSVYWYQQSLDQGLQFLIQYYNGEERAKGNILERFSAQQFPDLHSELNLSSLELGDSALYFCASSVDRYNEQFFGPGTRLTVL.

V and J are TRBV7-2 and TRBJ1-4; D gene unclear. Germline V CDR1 and CDR2: SGHTA, FQGNSA. The CDR3 has 16 amino acids. Trimming stripped 3 bases from V and 8 bases from J, with 19 bases between. The CDR3 loop is CASSFPVVPREEKLFF. The CDR3 DNA sequence: TGTGCCAGCAGCTTCCCTGTGGTCCCAAGAGAAGAAAAACTGTTTTTT. Using reference TRBV7-2 and TRBJ1-4 for the parts outside the CDR3, the full variable domain is GAGVSQSPSNKVTEKGKDVELRCDPISGHTALYWYRQSLGQGLEFLIYFQGNSAPDKSGLPSDRFSAERTGGSVSTLTIQRTQQEDSAVYLCASSFPVVPREEKLFFGSGTQLSVL.

The chain employs TRBV27 and TRBJ2-6; D possibly corresponds to TRBD1 (5 bases). The CDR3 runs to 14 residues. Per the germline V gene, CDR1 is MNHEY and CDR2 is SMNVEV (reference sequence). V was cut by 6 bases and J by 4 bases, with 10 bases left in between. CDR3 loop: CASSPGSGANVLTF. The CDR3, as DNA: TGTGCCAGCAGCCCAGGGTCCGGGGCCAACGTCCTGACTTTC.

This clone was detected only a few times. The chain couples TRBV4-2 to TRBJ1-3; a weak D match, TRBD1 (6 bases). Trimming took 0 bases from V and 4 from J, leaving 10 bases between them. The length of the CDR3 is 15 residues. CDR1 is LGHNA, CDR2 YNFKEQ, per germline. The CDR3 bases are TGTGCCAGCAGCCAAGAAGCAGGGGAAGGAAACACCATATATTTT. This gives the protein CASSQEAGEGNTIYF.

This clone has just one count. The rearrangement joins TRBV4-2 to TRBJ1-3; perhaps TRBD1 as D (5 bases). CDR3 length: 17 residues. Germline loops: CDR1 LGHNA, CDR2 YNFKEQ. The V end was cut by 2 bases, the J end by 1 base, with 15 bases between. CDR3 DNA: TGTGCCAGCAGCCAACCTAAAGACGGGGGTTCTGGAAACACCATATATTTT. Its translation is CASSQPKDGGSGNTIYF.

The chain couples TRBV7-6 to TRBJ2-2; D might be TRBD2 (7 bases). Germline V gene lookup returns CDR1 SGHVS and CDR2 FNYEAQ. This CDR3 spans 16 amino acids. V was cut by 3 bases and J by 4 bases, with 15 bases left in between. The CDR3 coding sequence is TGTGCCAGCAGCTTCAACGGGGGGCCGGGCACCGGGGAGCTGTTTTTT. It is translated as CASSFNGGPGTGELFF.

DNA for the CDR3: TGTGCCACCGTAGCGCGGGAGGGAAACTATGGCTACACCTTC. It encodes CATVAREGNYGYTF. The rearrangement links TRBV5-6 to TRBJ1-2; the D is unclear. Germline V CDR1 and CDR2: SGHDT, YYEEEE. Trimming left V 9 bases short and J 2 bases short, with 17 bases between. The CDR3 is made up of 14 amino acids.

The J gene is TRBJ2-1, the V gene TRBV9; D perhaps matches TRBD2 (5 bases). The CDR3 covers 15 residues. Per the germline V gene, CDR1 is SGDLS and CDR2 is YYNGEE. V was shortened by 0 bases and J by 8 bases, with 15 bases between the two germline ends. CDR3 DNA: TGTGCCAGCAGCGTAGAGAGCGCGGGCGGCGATGAGCAGTTCTTC. This gives the protein CASSVESAGGDEQFF.

The V call is TRBV4-3, the J call TRBJ1-1; 12 positions match TRBD1. This CDR3 is built from 15 residues. The junction had 7 bases not matched to a gene; V was cut back by 3 bases and J by 8 bases. The germline V gene has CDR1 LGHNA and CDR2 YSLEER. This CDR3 reads CASSHPGTGGVEAFF. CDR3 sequence (DNA): TGCGCCAGCAGCCACCCTGGGACAGGGGGCGTAGAAGCTTTCTTT.

This chain connects TRBV6-6 to TRBJ1-1; 10 bases match TRBD1. This CDR3 region has 15 residues. Germline values: CDR1 MNHNY, CDR2 SVGAGI (reference sequence). V was pared by 5 bases and J by 3 bases, with 6 bases of the junction left unmatched. CDR3 DNA: TGTGCCAGCAGTGACCCTGGACAGGGGGACACTGAAGCTTTCTTT. Its translation is CASSDPGQGDTEAFF.

V and J are TRBV6-5 and TRBJ2-2; perhaps TRBD2 as D (5 bases). V lost 3 bases to trimming and J lost 1 base, with 9 bases between them. The CDR3 consists of 15 residues. CDR1 and CDR2 (germline): MNHEY, SVGAGI. The DNA for the CDR3 is TGTGCCAGCAGTTATCTAGCTTTGAACACCGGGGAGCTGTTTTTT. This translates into CASSYLALNTGELFF.

V usage is TRBV5-1 and J usage is TRBJ2-7; D gene ambiguous. Between the trimmed V and J ends, which lost 1 base and 3 bases, there was a span of 5 bases. The CDR3 totals 12 residues. The germline V gene has CDR1 SGHRS and CDR2 YFSETQ. CDR3 region: CASSLPNYEQYF. CDR3 coding DNA: TGCGCCAGCAGCTTGCCCAACTACGAGCAGTACTTC.

The chain has TRBV9 and TRBJ1-3, with no clear D. This CDR3 is 16 amino acids long. V lost 0 bases and J 0 bases, leaving 10 bases between the germline ends. Germline CDR1 reads SGDLS; CDR2 reads YYNGEE. The CDR3 sequence: CASSVGGSRSGNTIYF. The CDR3 DNA follows: TGTGCCAGCAGCGTAGGAGGGAGCCGCTCTGGAAACACCATATATTTT.

The chain recombines TRBV30 with TRBJ1-4, with D maybe TRBD1 (6 bases). CDR1 and CDR2 from the germline V gene are GTSNPN and SVGIG (reference sequence). The V and J ends lost 1 base and 4 bases respectively, with 13 bases between them. CDR3 length: 15 residues. The DNA of the CDR3 is TGTGCCTGGAGTGCGCTGGGGGCCCTTAATGAAAAACTGTTTTTT. This sequence encodes CAWSALGALNEKLFF.

The rearrangement links TRBV27 to TRBJ2-7, with D perhaps TRBD2 (5 bases). The V gene's germline CDR1 is MNHEY and CDR2 SMNVEV (reference sequence). This CDR3 has 15 residues. Between the trimmed V and J ends, which lost 0 bases and 0 bases, there was a span of 9 bases. This chain's CDR3 is CASSLSSGPSYEQYF. The DNA for the CDR3 is TGTGCCAGCAGTTTATCGAGCGGCCCCTCCTACGAGCAGTACTTC.

This chain links TRBV6-5 with TRBJ2-7; 9 nucleotides line up with TRBD1. The CDR3 covers 14 residues. V lost 3 bases to trimming and J lost 5 bases; unmatched junction nucleotides: 5. The germline CDR1 and CDR2 sequences are MNHEY and SVGAGI. CDR3 bases: TGTGCCAGCAGTTATGACAGGGGGGGGGACGAGCAGTACTTC. Translated: CASSYDRGGDEQYF.

This chain connects TRBV4-3 to TRBJ2-7, with 13 bases that match TRBD2. With 0 bases clipped from V and 5 bases from J, the junction kept 4 bases outside the gene matches. Germline loops: CDR1 LGHNA, CDR2 YSLEER. The CDR3 sequence is 16 residues long. CDR3 region: CASSQDWTSGSHEQYF. CDR3 nucleotide sequence: TGCGCCAGCAGCCAAGATTGGACTAGCGGGAGCCACGAGCAGTACTTC.